This is a list of T cell receptor beta chains from one sample in a study of shared clonotypes between healthy human individuals. Method: immunoSEQ multiplex PCR; TCRdb's copy keeps in-frame clones and lacks some. The sample lists about 980,000 clones, approximately 76% seen once, with approximately 1.5% in the top ten. The specimen sequenced was memory CD4+ T cells sorted from blood. These receptors came from a man in his late teens or twenties in good health. Both conserved end residues are part of each CDR3. D genes are given only for firm matches. The size of a clone is reported for some rows only, either as once, few or many, or as a class for expanded clones.

>NA|NA|TRBV11-3|TRBJ2-6
CASSCGRTGANVLTF
TGTGCCAGCAGCTGCGGTCGGACTGGGGCCAACGTCCTGACTTTC
>NA|TRBD2|TRBV9|TRBJ2-5
CASTHGGSITETQYF
TGTGCCAGCACCCATGGCGGGAGCATCACGGAGACCCAGTACTTC
>once|NA|TRBV2|TRBJ2-6
CASSEGYRVSSGANVLTF
TGTGCCAGCAGTGAAGGGTACAGGGTTAGCTCTGGGGCCAACGTCCTGACTTTC
>NA|NA|TRBV29-1|TRBJ1-1
CSSGTEAFF
TGCAGCTCCGGGACTGAAGCTTTCTTT
>NA|NA|TRBV20-1|TRBJ2-7
CSASGAYEQYF
TGCAGTGCCTCTGGGGCCTACGAGCAGTACTTC
>few|TRBD1|TRBV10-1|TRBJ1-6
CASSVDRSGNSPLHF
TGCGCCAGCAGTGTGGACAGGTCCGGGAATTCACCCCTCCACTTT
>NA|NA|TRBV4-1|TRBJ1-5
CASSPNREIYQPQHF
TGCGCCAGCAGCCCGAACAGGGAGATATATCAGCCCCAGCATTTT
>few|TRBD1|TRBV30|TRBJ1-2
CAWSAQTGGYTF
TGTGCCTGGAGCGCACAGACAGGGGGCTACACCTTC
>few|TRBD2|TRBV6-6|TRBJ2-7
CASSGVAGGSYEQYF
TGTGCCAGCAGTGGAGTAGCGGGAGGTTCCTACGAGCAGTACTTC
>NA|NA|TRBV6-4|TRBJ1-5
CASTRGPPQHF
TGTGCCAGCACCCGTGGGCCGCCCCAGCATTTT
>NA|NA|TRBV9|TRBJ2-2
CASSLNRARGELFF
TGTGCCAGCAGCCTGAACAGGGCACGCGGGGAGCTGTTTTTT
>NA|NA|TRBV5-4|TRBJ2-3
CASRLGTTSTDTQYF
TGTGCCAGCAGGCTCGGGACAACTAGCACAGATACGCAGTATTTT
>NA|TRBD1|TRBV5-1|TRBJ1-2
CASSRDRQGNTHGYTF
TGCGCCAGCAGTCGGGATCGACAGGGAAATACGCATGGCTACACCTTC
>NA|TRBD2|TRBV7-2|TRBJ2-7
CASSTSGREQYF
TGTGCCAGCAGCACTAGCGGGAGGGAGCAGTACTTC
>NA|TRBD1|TRBV7-3|TRBJ2-3
CASGTGGRTDTQYF
TGTGCCAGCGGGACAGGGGGCAGGACAGATACGCAGTATTTT
>NA|TRBD2|TRBV28|TRBJ2-2
CASSLGTSGTGTGELFF
TGTGCCAGCAGTTTAGGGACTAGCGGGACGGGCACCGGGGAGCTGTTTTTT
>NA|TRBD2|TRBV18|TRBJ2-3
CASSRSLAGAGDTQYF
TGTGCCAGCTCTCGATCTCTAGCGGGAGCGGGAGATACGCAGTATTTT
>NA|NA|TRBV5-1|TRBJ2-2
CASSFSTGELFF
TGCGCCAGCAGCTTCAGCACCGGGGAGCTGTTTTTT
>NA|NA|TRBV4-3|TRBJ2-3
CASSLTSTDTQYF
TGCGCCAGCAGTCTTACTAGCACAGATACGCAGTATTTT
>many|NA|TRBV11-1|TRBJ1-5
CASSLPGYSNQPQHF
TGTGCCAGCAGCCTACCAGGGTATAGCAATCAGCCCCAGCATTTT
>NA|NA|TRBV30|TRBJ1-6
CAWRTGNSPLHF
TGTGCCTGGAGAACAGGGAATTCACCCCTCCACTTT
>NA|NA|TRBV6-5|TRBJ2-7
CATSDSGGSFFEQYF
TGTGCCACCTCCGACTCGGGCGGCAGTTTTTTCGAGCAGTACTTC
>NA|NA|TRBV2|TRBJ2-7
CASRTRDFTYEQYF
TGTGCCAGCAGGACCCGGGACTTCACCTACGAGCAGTACTTC
>once|NA|TRBV19|TRBJ1-3
CATTGTISGNTIYF
TGTGCCACCACCGGGACAATCTCTGGAAACACCATATATTTT
>NA|NA|TRBV5-1|TRBJ1-2
CASSLSPFSYGYTF
TGCGCCAGCAGCTTGTCTCCCTTTTCCTATGGCTACACCTTC
>few|TRBD2|TRBV2|TRBJ2-5
CASGSGGAAQETQYF
TGTGCCAGCGGCTCCGGGGGGGCCGCTCAGGAGACCCAGTACTTC
>NA|NA|TRBV6-5|TRBJ1-6
CASLRGDFNSPLHF
TGTGCCAGCCTCCGGGGAGACTTTAATTCACCCCTCCACTTT
>NA|NA|TRBV10-3|TRBJ2-2
CAISRDLANTGELFF
TGTGCCATCAGCCGGGACTTAGCTAACACCGGGGAGCTGTTTTTT
>NA|TRBD2|TRBV7-2|TRBJ2-7
CASSSGLAGGAYF
TGTGCCAGCAGCTCAGGACTAGCGGGAGGGGCGTACTTC
>NA|NA|TRBV6-5|TRBJ1-1
CASSTLRGQGTEAFF
TGTGCCAGCAGTACCCTCCGGGGGCAAGGGACTGAAGCTTTCTTT
>NA|NA|TRBV11-2|TRBJ2-2
CASSPETGSNTGELFF
TGTGCCAGCAGCCCAGAGACAGGTTCGAACACCGGGGAGCTGTTTTTT
>few|NA|TRBV6-1|TRBJ1-3
CASSVNSGNTIYF
TGTGCCAGCAGTGTTAACTCTGGAAACACCATATATTTT
>few|TRBD1|TRBV11-2|TRBJ2-7
CASRPGQGSEQYF
TGTGCCAGCAGGCCCGGACAGGGGTCCGAGCAGTACTTC
>few|NA|TRBV30|TRBJ1-1
CAWSAQQNTEAFF
TGTGCCTGGAGTGCACAACAGAACACTGAAGCTTTCTTT
>NA|NA|TRBV4-2|TRBJ2-7
CASSRIQGESNEQYF
TGTGCCAGCAGCCGAATACAGGGCGAATCTAACGAGCAGTACTTC
>NA|TRBD1|TRBV7-9|TRBJ1-5
CASSQTGREGQPQHF
TGTGCCAGCAGCCAGACAGGGCGGGAGGGTCAGCCCCAGCATTTT
>NA|NA|TRBV2|TRBJ2-2
CASTWGTGELFF
TGTGCCAGCACTTGGGGGACCGGGGAGCTGTTTTTT
>NA|TRBD1|TRBV5-6|TRBJ1-5
CASSRNRDRGRDQPQHF
TGTGCCAGCAGCAGAAACCGGGACAGGGGTCGGGATCAGCCCCAGCATTTT
>NA|NA|TRBV5-1|TRBJ2-7
CASSLGPEGEQYF
TGCGCCAGCAGCTTGGGACCTGAAGGGGAGCAGTACTTC
>NA|TRBD1|TRBV6-6|TRBJ1-3
CASSLPGQGRGNTIYF
TGTGCCAGCAGCTTACCGGGACAGGGTAGAGGAAACACCATATATTTT
>NA|NA|TRBV4-1|TRBJ2-3
CASSQDLSSSDTQYF
TGCGCCAGCAGCCAAGATCTATCCAGCTCGGATACGCAGTATTTT
>NA|NA|TRBV5-1|TRBJ2-3
CASSLPGTETDTQYF
TGCGCCAGCAGCCTCCCCGGGACCGAGACAGATACGCAGTATTTT
>NA|NA|TRBV18|TRBJ1-1
CASSPPGDTEAFF
TGTGCCAGCTCACCCCCCGGGGACACTGAAGCTTTCTTT
>once|TRBD2|TRBV25-1|TRBJ2-7
CASSETSGSTGYEQYF
TGTGCCAGCAGTGAAACTAGCGGGAGCACAGGCTACGAGCAGTACTTC
>few|NA|TRBV6-5|TRBJ1-1
CASTVLGATEAFF
TGTGCCAGCACTGTACTGGGGGCGACTGAAGCTTTCTTT
>once|NA|TRBV6-5|TRBJ1-5
CASRRDRESNQPQHF
TGTGCCAGCAGAAGGGACCGCGAGAGCAATCAGCCCCAGCATTTT
>NA|NA|TRBV10-3|TRBJ2-2
CAISDSHTGELFF
TGTGCCATCAGTGACTCCCACACCGGGGAGCTGTTTTTT
>NA|NA|TRBV7-8|TRBJ2-1
CASSPPGLVYEQFF
TGTGCCAGCAGCCCCCCAGGGCTCGTATATGAGCAGTTCTTC
>few|TRBD1|TRBV2|TRBJ2-2
CASSRDRGNTGELFF
TGTGCCAGCAGCCGGGACAGGGGGAACACCGGGGAGCTGTTTTTT
>few|NA|TRBV19|TRBJ2-7
CASSMGQGNYEQYF
TGTGCCAGTAGTATGGGGCAGGGGAACTACGAGCAGTACTTC
>once|TRBD1|TRBV6-6|TRBJ1-1
CASSPDRVKGTEAFF
TGTGCCAGCAGCCCCGACAGGGTTAAGGGCACTGAAGCTTTCTTT
>NA|TRBD2|TRBV2|TRBJ2-7
CASSDRLAERYEQYF
TGTGCCAGCAGTGACCGACTAGCGGAACGCTACGAGCAGTACTTC
>NA|NA|TRBV7-6|TRBJ2-7
CASSLVDGPYEQYF
TGTGCCAGCAGCTTAGTCGACGGCCCCTACGAGCAGTACTTC